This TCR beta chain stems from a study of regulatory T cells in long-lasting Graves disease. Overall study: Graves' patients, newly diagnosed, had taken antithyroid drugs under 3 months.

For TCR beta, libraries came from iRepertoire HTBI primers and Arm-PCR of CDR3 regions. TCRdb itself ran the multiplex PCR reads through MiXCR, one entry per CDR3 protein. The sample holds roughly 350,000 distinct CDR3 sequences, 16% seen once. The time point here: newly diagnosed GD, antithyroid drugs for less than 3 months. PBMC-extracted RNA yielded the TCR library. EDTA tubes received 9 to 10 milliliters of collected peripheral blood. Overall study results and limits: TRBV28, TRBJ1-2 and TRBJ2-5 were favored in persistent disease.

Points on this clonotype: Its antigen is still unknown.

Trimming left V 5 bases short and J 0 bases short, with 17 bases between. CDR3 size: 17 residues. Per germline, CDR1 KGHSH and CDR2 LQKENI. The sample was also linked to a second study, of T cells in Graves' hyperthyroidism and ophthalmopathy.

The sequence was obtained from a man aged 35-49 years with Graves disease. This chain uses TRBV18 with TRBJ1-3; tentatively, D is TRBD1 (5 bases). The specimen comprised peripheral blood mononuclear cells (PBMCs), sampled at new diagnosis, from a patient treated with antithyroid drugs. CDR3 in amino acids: CASSIMRGQSSGNTIYF. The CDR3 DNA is TGTGCCAGCTCAATAATGCGGGGCCAAAGCTCTGGAAACACCATATATTTT.